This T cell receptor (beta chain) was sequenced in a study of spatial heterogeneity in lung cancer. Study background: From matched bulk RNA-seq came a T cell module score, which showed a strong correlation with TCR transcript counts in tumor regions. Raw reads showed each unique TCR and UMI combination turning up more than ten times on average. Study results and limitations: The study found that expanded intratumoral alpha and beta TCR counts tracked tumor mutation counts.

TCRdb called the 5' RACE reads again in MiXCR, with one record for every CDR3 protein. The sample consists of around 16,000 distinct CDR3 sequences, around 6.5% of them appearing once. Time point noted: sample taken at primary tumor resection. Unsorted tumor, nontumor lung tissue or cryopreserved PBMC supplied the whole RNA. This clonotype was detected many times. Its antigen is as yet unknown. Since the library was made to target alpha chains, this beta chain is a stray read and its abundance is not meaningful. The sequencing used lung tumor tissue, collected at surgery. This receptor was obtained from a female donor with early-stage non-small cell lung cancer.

In DNA form, the CDR3 reads TGTGCCAGCAGCTTGGGGCAGGGATCCTACAATGAGCAGTTCTTC. Encoded protein: CASSLGQGSYNEQFF. This chain uses TRBV5-4 with TRBJ2-1, with D perhaps matching TRBD1 (5 bases). The CDR3 loop spans 15 amino acids. V dropped 0 bases and J dropped 1 base, with 8 bases sitting between them. Germline V gene sequence: CDR1 SGHNT, CDR2 YYREEE (reference sequence).